This T cell receptor beta chain was recovered during a study of T-cell reconstitution after alpha-beta-depleted transplantation in children. The TCRbeta library incorporated unique molecular identifiers. TCRdb analysed the PCR reads with MiXCR anew, one entry per CDR3 protein. The data show around 87,000 distinct CDR3 sequences, 8% to 9% seen once. This TCR derives from a human donor who donated a stem cell graft to a child with congenital amegakaryocytic thrombocytopenia. The input for sequencing was PBMCs from the stem cell graft donor, taken from the stem cell graft.

The CDR3 DNA reads TGCGCCAGCAGCCAACGGTTCCTAGCGGGATTTACCTCCTACAATGAGCAGTTCTTC. It translates to CASSQRFLAGFTSYNEQFF. J is TRBJ2-1 and V is TRBV4-1; 9 bases are a match to TRBD2. The V and J ends lost 2 bases and 0 bases, in that order; junction bases with no gene match: 11. The CDR3 has 19 amino acids. Germline V gives CDR1 MGHRA, CDR2 YSYEKL.